The rows below give T cell receptor beta chains drawn from one sample of a study of T-cell reconstitution after alpha-beta-depleted transplantation in children. TCRdb processed the PCR reads anew with MiXCR; each CDR3 protein has one entry. The sample lists some 340,000 distinct CDR3 sequences, around a tenth occurring once. Sample: PBMCs from the stem cell graft donor, taken from the stem cell graft. Receptors originate from a human donor who donated a stem cell graft to a child with acute lymphoblastic leukemia. Both conserved end residues are part of each CDR3. D genes are given only for firm matches. Some rows mark clone size as missing; the rest say once, few, many or name a class of expanded clone.

J: TRBJ1-5
V: TRBV20-1
size: NA
length: 16
D: NA
CDR3: CSARRRVGAGNQPQHF
DNA: TGCAGTGCTAGGCGGAGGGTAGGGGCGGGCAATCAGCCCCAGCATTTT

J: TRBJ2-7
V: TRBV20-1
size: NA
length: 17
D: TRBD2
CDR3: CSAKGPSGRVYYGEQYF
DNA: TGCAGTGCTAAGGGGCCTAGCGGGAGAGTGTATTATGGCGAGCAGTACTTC

J: TRBJ2-3
V: TRBV30
size: few
length: 15
D: TRBD1
CDR3: CAWSVGTERTDTQYF
DNA: TGTGCCTGGAGTGTCGGGACAGAACGTACAGATACGCAGTATTTT

J: TRBJ1-1
V: TRBV7-8
size: few
length: 19
D: NA
CDR3: CASSLDALQGSLMNTEAFF
DNA: TGTGCCAGCAGCTTAGACGCTTTGCAGGGATCCCTCATGAACACTGAAGCTTTCTTT

J: TRBJ1-2
V: TRBV12-3/TRBV12-4
size: few
length: 11
D: NA
CDR3: CAYRANYGYTF
DNA: TGTGCCTATCGGGCTAACTATGGCTACACCTTC

J: TRBJ1-1
V: TRBV27
size: many
length: 13
D: NA
CDR3: CASGSIMNTEAFF
DNA: TGTGCCAGCGGCTCTATCATGAACACTGAAGCTTTCTTT

J: TRBJ1-1
V: TRBV6-2/TRBV6-3
size: NA
length: 16
D: NA
CDR3: CASSYHPILGNTEAFF
DNA: TGTGCCAGCAGTTACCACCCAATCCTGGGGAACACTGAAGCTTTCTTT

J: TRBJ2-1
V: TRBV29-1
size: NA
length: 15
D: TRBD1
CDR3: CSVVGSDRAADEQFF
DNA: TGCAGCGTTGTAGGTTCGGACAGGGCAGCCGATGAGCAGTTCTTC

J: TRBJ2-5
V: TRBV7-2
size: few
length: 15
D: NA
CDR3: CASSLAGTVLETQYF
DNA: TGTGCCAGCAGCTTAGCGGGCACAGTTTTGGAGACCCAGTACTTC

J: TRBJ2-6
V: TRBV5-8
size: NA
length: 15
D: TRBD2
CDR3: CASSWGGAGANVLTF
DNA: TGTGCCAGCAGCTGGGGGGGAGCCGGGGCCAACGTCCTGACTTTC